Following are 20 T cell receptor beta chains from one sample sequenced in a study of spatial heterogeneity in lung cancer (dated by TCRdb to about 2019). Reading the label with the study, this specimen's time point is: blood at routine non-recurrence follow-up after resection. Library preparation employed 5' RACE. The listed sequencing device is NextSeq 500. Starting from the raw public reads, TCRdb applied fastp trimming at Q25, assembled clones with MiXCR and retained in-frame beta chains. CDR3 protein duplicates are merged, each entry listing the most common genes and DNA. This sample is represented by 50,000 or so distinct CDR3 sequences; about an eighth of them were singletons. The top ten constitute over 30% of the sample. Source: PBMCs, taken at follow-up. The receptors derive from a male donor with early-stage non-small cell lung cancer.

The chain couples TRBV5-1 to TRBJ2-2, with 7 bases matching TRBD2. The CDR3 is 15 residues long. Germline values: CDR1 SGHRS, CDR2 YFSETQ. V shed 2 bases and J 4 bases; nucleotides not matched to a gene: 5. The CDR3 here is CASSLARTSTGELFF. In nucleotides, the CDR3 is TGCGCCAGCAGCTTAGCGCGGACTAGCACCGGGGAGCTGTTTTTT.

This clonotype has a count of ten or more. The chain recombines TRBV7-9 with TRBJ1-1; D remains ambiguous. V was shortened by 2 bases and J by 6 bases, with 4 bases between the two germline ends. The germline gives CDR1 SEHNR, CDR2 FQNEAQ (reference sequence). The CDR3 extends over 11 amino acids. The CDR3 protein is CASSLSAEAFF. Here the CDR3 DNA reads TGTGCCAGCAGCTTAAGTGCTGAAGCTTTCTTT.

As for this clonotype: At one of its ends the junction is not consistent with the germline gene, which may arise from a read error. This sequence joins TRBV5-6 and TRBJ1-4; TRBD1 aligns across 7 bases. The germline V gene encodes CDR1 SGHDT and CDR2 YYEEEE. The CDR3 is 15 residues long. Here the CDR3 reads CASSDRQGPNEKLSF. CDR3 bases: TGTGCCAGCAGCGATCGACAGGGACCTAATGAAAAACTGTCTTTT.

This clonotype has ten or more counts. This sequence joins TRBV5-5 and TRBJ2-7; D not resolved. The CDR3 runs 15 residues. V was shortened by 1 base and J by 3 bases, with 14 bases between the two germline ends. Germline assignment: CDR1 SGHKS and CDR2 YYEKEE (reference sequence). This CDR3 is CASSLKASVVYEQYF. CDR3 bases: TGTGCCAGCAGCTTGAAGGCCTCCGTCGTCTACGAGCAGTACTTC. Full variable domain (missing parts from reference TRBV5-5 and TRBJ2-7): DAGVTQSPTHLIKTRGQQVTLRCSPISGHKSVSWYQQVLGQGPQFIFQYYEKEERGRGNFPDRFSARQFPNYSSELNVNALLLGDSALYLCASSLKASVVYEQYFGPGTRLTVT.

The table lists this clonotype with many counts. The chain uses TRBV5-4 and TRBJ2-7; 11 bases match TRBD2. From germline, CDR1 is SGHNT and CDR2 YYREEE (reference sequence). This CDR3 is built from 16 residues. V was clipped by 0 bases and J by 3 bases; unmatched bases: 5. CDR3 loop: CASSLGLAGSHYEQYF. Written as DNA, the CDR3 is TGTGCCAGCAGCTTGGGACTAGCGGGAAGCCACTACGAGCAGTACTTC.

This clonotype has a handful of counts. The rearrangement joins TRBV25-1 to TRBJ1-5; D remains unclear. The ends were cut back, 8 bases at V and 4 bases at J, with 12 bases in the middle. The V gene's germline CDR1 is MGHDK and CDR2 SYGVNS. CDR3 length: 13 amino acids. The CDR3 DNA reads TGTGCCAGCTCGGGCAGCGATAATCAGCCCCAGCATTTT. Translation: CASSGSDNQPQHF.

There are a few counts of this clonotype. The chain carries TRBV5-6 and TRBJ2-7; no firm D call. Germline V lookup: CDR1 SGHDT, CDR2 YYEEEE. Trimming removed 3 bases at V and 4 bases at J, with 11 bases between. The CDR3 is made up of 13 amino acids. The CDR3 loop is CASSSQMFYEQYF. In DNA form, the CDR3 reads TGTGCCAGCAGCTCTCAAATGTTTTACGAGCAGTACTTC.

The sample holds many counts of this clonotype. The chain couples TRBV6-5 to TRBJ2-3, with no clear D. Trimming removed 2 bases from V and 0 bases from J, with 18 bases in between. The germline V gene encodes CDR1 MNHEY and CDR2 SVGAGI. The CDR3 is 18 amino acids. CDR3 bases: TGTGCCAGCAGTTACATTCCGGGCGGCGTCCCAAGCACAGATACGCAGTATTTT. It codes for CASSYIPGGVPSTDTQYF.

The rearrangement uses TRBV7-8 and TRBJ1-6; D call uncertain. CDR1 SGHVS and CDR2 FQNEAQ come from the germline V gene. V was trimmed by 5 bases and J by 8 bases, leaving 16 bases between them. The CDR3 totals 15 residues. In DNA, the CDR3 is TGTGCCAGCAGCAGCTTAGTTGGTCCCGATTCACCCCTCCACTTT. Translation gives CASSSLVGPDSPLHF.

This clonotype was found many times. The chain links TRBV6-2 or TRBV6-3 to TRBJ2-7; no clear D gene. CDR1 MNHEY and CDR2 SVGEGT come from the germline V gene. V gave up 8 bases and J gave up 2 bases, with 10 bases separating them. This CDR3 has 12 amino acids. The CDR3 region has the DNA TGTGCCAGCCGGCGAGTAGCCTACGAGCAGTACTTC. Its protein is CASRRVAYEQYF.

CDR3 loop: CSARHRARNEQFF. In nucleotides, the CDR3 is TGCAGTGCTAGACACAGGGCTCGCAATGAGCAGTTCTTC. This rearrangement joins TRBV20-1 to TRBJ2-1; weak D call: TRBD1 (6 bases). The CDR3 contains 13 residues. Germline-derived CDR1 and CDR2 are DFQATT and SNEGSKA (reference sequence). Trimming shortened V by 2 bases and J by 6 bases, and 11 bases separated the two germline ends.

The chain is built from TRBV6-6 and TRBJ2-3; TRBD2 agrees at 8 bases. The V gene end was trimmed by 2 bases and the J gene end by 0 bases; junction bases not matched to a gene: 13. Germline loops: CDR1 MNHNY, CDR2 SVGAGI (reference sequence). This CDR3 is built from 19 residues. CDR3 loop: CASSYANLQASGSTDTQYF. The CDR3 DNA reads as TGTGCCAGCAGTTACGCGAATCTTCAGGCTAGCGGGAGCACAGATACGCAGTATTTT.

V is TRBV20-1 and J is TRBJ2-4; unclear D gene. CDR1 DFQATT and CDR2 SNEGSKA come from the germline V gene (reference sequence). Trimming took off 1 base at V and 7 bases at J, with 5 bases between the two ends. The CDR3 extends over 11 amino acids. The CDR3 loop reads CSARAQNIQYF. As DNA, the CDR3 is TGCAGTGCTAGAGCGCAGAACATTCAGTACTTC.

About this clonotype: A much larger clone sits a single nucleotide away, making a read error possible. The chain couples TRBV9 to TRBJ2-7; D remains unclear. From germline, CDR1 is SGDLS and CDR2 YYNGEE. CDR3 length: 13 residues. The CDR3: CASTPGHTYEQYF. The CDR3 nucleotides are TGCGCCAGCACCCCCGGCCATACCTACGAGCAGTACTTC.

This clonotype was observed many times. CDR3 bases: TGCGCCAGCAGCCAAGATGCGGGGGCGAGTCAGCCCCAGCATTTT. Its protein is CASSQDAGASQPQHF. The chain couples TRBV4-3 to TRBJ1-5; TRBD1 is a possible D gene (6 bases). Trimming left V 0 bases short and J 6 bases short, with 12 bases between. Germline V CDR1 and CDR2: LGHNA, YSLEER. The CDR3 contains 15 residues.

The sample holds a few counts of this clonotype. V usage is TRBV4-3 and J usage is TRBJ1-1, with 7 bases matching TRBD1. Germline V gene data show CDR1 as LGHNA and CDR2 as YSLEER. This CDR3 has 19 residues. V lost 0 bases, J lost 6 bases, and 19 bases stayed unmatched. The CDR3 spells CASSQDLAGGDSWPSEAFF. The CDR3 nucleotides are TGCGCCAGCAGCCAAGACCTGGCAGGAGGGGACAGTTGGCCCTCTGAAGCTTTCTTT.

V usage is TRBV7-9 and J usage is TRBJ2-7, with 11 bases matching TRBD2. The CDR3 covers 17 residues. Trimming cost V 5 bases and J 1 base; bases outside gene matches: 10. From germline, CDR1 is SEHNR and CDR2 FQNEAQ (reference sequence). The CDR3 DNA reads TGTGCCAGCAGCGCCTCTCCGGGACTAGCGGCGTCCTACGAGCAGTACTTC. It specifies CASSASPGLAASYEQYF.

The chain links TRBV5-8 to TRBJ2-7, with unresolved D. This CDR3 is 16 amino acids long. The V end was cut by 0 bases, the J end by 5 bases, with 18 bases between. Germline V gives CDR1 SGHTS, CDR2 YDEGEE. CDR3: CASSLGTGSSRNEQYF. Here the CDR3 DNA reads TGTGCCAGCAGCTTGGGGACCGGGTCCAGCCGGAACGAGCAGTACTTC.

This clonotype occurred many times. The CDR3 sequence is CASSLDRVVQSPLHF. DNA of the CDR3: TGTGCCAGCAGCTTGGACAGGGTAGTTCAGTCACCCCTCCACTTT. This chain joins TRBV7-9 and TRBJ1-6; 8 bases fit TRBD1. J was trimmed by 10 bases and V by 3 bases; bases with no gene match: 8. There are 15 residues in the CDR3. Germline CDR1 reads SEHNR; CDR2 reads FQNEAQ (reference sequence).

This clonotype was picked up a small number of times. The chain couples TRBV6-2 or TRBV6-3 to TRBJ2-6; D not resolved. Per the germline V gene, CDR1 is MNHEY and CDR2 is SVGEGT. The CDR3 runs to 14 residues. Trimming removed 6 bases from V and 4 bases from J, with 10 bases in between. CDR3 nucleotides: TGTGCCAGCAGGGCTTTTTCAGGGGCCAACGTCCTGACTTTC. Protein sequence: CASRAFSGANVLTF.